This T cell receptor beta chain was identified in a study of identical twins. Broader study findings: In cord blood, abundant beta clonotypes had fewer insertions; memory showed no trend. Zero-insertion findings could be partly confounded by invariant cells (MAIT and iNKT cells).

This CDR3 is built from 17 residues. In germline, CDR1 is SGHTA, CDR2 FQGNSA. J gave up 6 bases and V 5 bases, and 11 bases lay outside the gene matches. MiXCR was run by TCRdb on the 5' RACE reads, yielding one entry per CDR3 protein. The sample contains fewer than 250,000 distinct CDR3 sequences, about 7.5% of which appear only once. This clonotype was counted only a few times. Its target is not known. The data also belong to a second study, concerning yellow fever vaccine responses in identical twins.

This sequence originates from a woman under 30 in good health. The V gene is TRBV7-2, the J gene TRBJ2-3; TRBD2 matches at 13 bases. Sequencing input: CD8+ T cells sorted from blood. The chain's CDR3 is CASSPGLAGAGSDTQYF. The CDR3 nucleotides are TGTGCCAGCAGCCCAGGACTAGCGGGAGCAGGTTCTGATACGCAGTATTTT. Based on the CDR3 plus reference TRBV7-2 and TRBJ2-3, the full variable domain is GAGVSQSPSNKVTEKGKDVELRCDPISGHTALYWYRQSLGQGLEFLIYFQGNSAPDKSGLPSDRFSAERTGGSVSTLTIQRTQQEDSAVYLCASSPGLAGAGSDTQYFGPGTRLTVL.